These T cell receptor beta chains were read from a single sample in a study of identical twins. MiXCR was run by TCRdb on the 5' RACE reads, yielding one entry per CDR3 protein. This table has some 690,000 distinct CDR3 sequences, approximately 22% appearing once. The same data also went into a second study, on T cells expressing NK-cell markers.

Sequencing used PBMCs. Source of these receptors: a young woman in good health. CDR3s include the opening cysteine and the closing phenylalanine or tryptophan. Each record gives: V gene, CDR3 length, J gene, clone size, D gene, CDR3 DNA, CDR3 protein. The D gene is left open where the match is weak. Only part of the rows carry a size: once, few, many, or a class if the clone is expanded.

TRBV7-2,17,TRBJ2-1,-,TRBD2,TGTGCCAGCAGCTTAGGCTTAAGGACTAGATCTTACAATGAGCAGTTCTTC,CASSLGLRTRSYNEQFF
TRBV4-3,14,TRBJ2-1,-,-,TGCGCCAGCAGCCAATTAGGCGGGGCGGCTGAGCAGTTCTTC,CASSQLGGAAEQFF
TRBV9,16,TRBJ1-1,few,TRBD1,TGTGCCAGCAGCGATCCCGCAGGGACAGGGGGCGCCGGGGCTTTCTTT,CASSDPAGTGGAGAFF
TRBV6-5,16,TRBJ2-2,few,TRBD1,TGTGCCAGCAGTTACTATCAGGGGGCGGGAACCGGGGAGCTGTTTTTT,CASSYYQGAGTGELFF
TRBV12-3/TRBV12-4,15,TRBJ2-1,many,TRBD2,TGTGCCAGCAGTTTAAATAGCGGGAGGGGCAATGAGCAGTTCTTC,CASSLNSGRGNEQFF
TRBV20-1,14,TRBJ2-7,few,-,TGCAGTGCTAGCCCCGACAGCCGCTCCTACGAGCAGTACTTC,CSASPDSRSYEQYF
TRBV5-8,15,TRBJ1-5,few,-,TGTGCCAGCAGCTTGGAACATAGGAGAACCAGTCCCCAGCATTTT,CASSLEHRRTSPQHF
TRBV6-1,14,TRBJ2-1,many,TRBD2,TGTGCCAGCAGAACTAGCGGGACGGGGAATGAGCAGTTCTTC,CASRTSGTGNEQFF
TRBV12-3/TRBV12-4,18,TRBJ2-1,many,-,TGTGCCAGCACCCAATATTTGGGGGGCCTGAGCTCCTACAATGAGCAGTTCTTC,CASTQYLGGLSSYNEQFF
TRBV6-1,15,TRBJ2-5,-,-,TGTGCCAGCAGGACGTGGGGAGGCCTGCAAGAGACCCAGTACTTC,CASRTWGGLQETQYF
TRBV20-1,15,TRBJ2-1,once,TRBD2,TGCAGTGCTAGAGACGGCGGGAGGGTCGGCAATGAGCAGTTCTTC,CSARDGGRVGNEQFF
TRBV7-2,14,TRBJ2-1,many,-,TGTGCCAGCAGCTTAGGGCGCGGGATGGGTGAGCAGTTCTTC,CASSLGRGMGEQFF
TRBV6-4,17,TRBJ2-3,many,-,TGTGCCAGCTCCGAGGTTCCTAGCGTCTTAACACGGGATACGCAGTATTTT,CASSEVPSVLTRDTQYF
TRBV7-3,15,TRBJ1-4,-,TRBD1,TGTGCCAGCAGCTTAAAGGGACAGGGGGGTGAAAAACTGTTTTTT,CASSLKGQGGEKLFF
TRBV5-1,18,TRBJ2-5,few,-,TGCGCCAGCAGCTTTACCGTAAACTCGGACGGAACCCAAGAGACCCAGTACTTC,CASSFTVNSDGTQETQYF
TRBV14,14,TRBJ2-3,-,-,TGTGCCAGCAGCCCAACCAGGGGTCGAGATACGCAGTATTTT,CASSPTRGRDTQYF
TRBV20-1,14,TRBJ2-5,few,-,TGCAGTGCTGCGTGGTTACAGGTTCCTCAGACCCAGTACTTC,CSAAWLQVPQTQYF
TRBV12-3/TRBV12-4,15,TRBJ2-1,few,-,TGTGCCAGCAGTTTATCGCTAGGGCGGCTCGTTGAGCAGTTCTTC,CASSLSLGRLVEQFF
TRBV9,15,TRBJ2-7,few,TRBD2,TGTGCCAGCAGCGTAGGACTAGCGGGAGGTGAGGAGCAGTACTTC,CASSVGLAGGEEQYF
TRBV7-9,14,TRBJ2-3,few,TRBD2,TGTGCCAGCACCGGCGGGGGGCGCACAGATACGCAGTATTTT,CASTGGGRTDTQYF
TRBV28,21,TRBJ2-1,-,-,TGTGCCAGCAGTTTCCCTTTCAGCGCGCCTGCGAGGGGGAAATTTGTCAATGAGCAGTTCTTC,CASSFPFSAPARGKFVNEQFF
TRBV10-3,15,TRBJ2-3,-,-,TGTGCCATCAGTGAAGGGAGCGGTTACACAGATACGCAGTATTTT,CAISEGSGYTDTQYF
TRBV20-1,13,TRBJ1-6,-,-,TGCAGTGCTAGTAAGACAGCCAATTCACCCCTCCACTTT,CSASKTANSPLHF
TRBV6-5,15,TRBJ2-4,few,-,TGTGCCAGCAGTTACCGACCATTAGGACGGGACATTCAGTACTTC,CASSYRPLGRDIQYF
TRBV7-9,14,TRBJ1-1,few,-,TGTGCCAGCAGCTTCCTAACAGGCTACACTGAAGCTTTCTTT,CASSFLTGYTEAFF
TRBV20-1,15,TRBJ2-3,few,-,TGCAGTGCTAGAGATAGGGCGGGCCGGCGAGATACGCAGTATTTT,CSARDRAGRRDTQYF
TRBV20-1,15,TRBJ1-5,many,TRBD1,TGCAGTGCTAGAATCCGTCCAGGGGGCGGACAGCCCCAGCATTTT,CSARIRPGGGQPQHF
TRBV12-3/TRBV12-4,16,TRBJ2-1,-,TRBD1,TGTGCCAGCAGTACCGCCGGGACAGGGGTCTACAATGAGCAGTTCTTC,CASSTAGTGVYNEQFF
TRBV7-2,13,TRBJ2-5,few,TRBD2,TGTGCCAGCAGCCGGACTAGTAGGGAGACCCAGTACTTC,CASSRTSRETQYF
TRBV9,15,TRBJ2-1,-,-,TGTGCCAGCAGCGCCAGTGGAGCTCCCAACAATGAGCAGTTCTTC,CASSASGAPNNEQFF
TRBV28,14,TRBJ1-1,many,-,TGTGCCAGCAGTTTACAAGTGGGGCAGACTGAAGCTTTCTTT,CASSLQVGQTEAFF
TRBV12-5,15,TRBJ2-7,many,-,TGTGCTAGTGTTAAGGGGAGCGATCCCGCCTACGAGCAGTACTTC,CASVKGSDPAYEQYF
TRBV4-3,13,TRBJ2-3,once,-,TGCGCCAGCAGCCACCGGTTCACAGATACGCAGTATTTT,CASSHRFTDTQYF
TRBV5-6,14,TRBJ2-7,many,-,TGTGCCAGCAGCTTAGGGGGACTTCCTGACGAGCAGTACTTC,CASSLGGLPDEQYF
TRBV12-3/TRBV12-4,15,TRBJ2-1,-,-,TGTGCCAGCAGGTTTGGGGGGAGCTCCTACAATGAGCAGTTCTTC,CASRFGGSSYNEQFF
TRBV20-1,13,TRBJ2-3,many,TRBD2,TGCAGTGCTCTAGCGGGAGCTGAAGATACGCAGTATTTT,CSALAGAEDTQYF
TRBV12-3/TRBV12-4,13,TRBJ2-1,-,-,TGTGCCAGCAGTTTATCTACCGGTAATGAGCAGTTCTTC,CASSLSTGNEQFF
TRBV9,16,TRBJ2-3,-,TRBD2,TGTGCCAGCAGCCCCCTAGCGGGGGAGAGCACAGATACGCAGTATTTT,CASSPLAGESTDTQYF
TRBV7-9,14,TRBJ2-3,-,-,TGTGCCAGCAGCTTAGAACCCGAGGCAGATACGCAGTATTTT,CASSLEPEADTQYF
TRBV20-1,14,TRBJ2-7,-,-,TGCAGTGCCCTTAAAGGGGGGTACCCCTACGAGCAGTACTTC,CSALKGGYPYEQYF
TRBV20-1,15,TRBJ2-7,few,-,TGCAGTGCTAGTGACTTTGGGTACCCATCATACGAGCAGTACTTC,CSASDFGYPSYEQYF